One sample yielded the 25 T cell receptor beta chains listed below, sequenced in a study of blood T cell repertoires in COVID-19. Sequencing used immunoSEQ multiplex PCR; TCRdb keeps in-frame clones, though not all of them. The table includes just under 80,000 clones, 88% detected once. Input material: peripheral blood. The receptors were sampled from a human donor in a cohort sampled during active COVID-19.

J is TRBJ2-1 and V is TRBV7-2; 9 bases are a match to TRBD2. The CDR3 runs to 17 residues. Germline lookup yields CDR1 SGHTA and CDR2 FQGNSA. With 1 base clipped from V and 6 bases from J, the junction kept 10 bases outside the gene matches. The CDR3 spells CASSLGVSGSLSNEQFF. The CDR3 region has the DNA TGTGCCAGCAGCTTAGGAGTTAGCGGGAGTTTAAGCAATGAGCAGTTCTTC.

CDR3 nucleotide sequence: TGTGCCAGCAGCCGGTGGGAGGGAAACACTGAAGCTTTCTTT. Translating it yields CASSRWEGNTEAFF. The gene calls are TRBV7-8 and TRBJ1-1, with D uncertain. CDR1 and CDR2 (germline): SGHVS, FQNEAQ. CDR3 length equals 14 residues. The V end lost 5 bases, the J end lost 2 bases, and 12 bases lay between the germline ends.

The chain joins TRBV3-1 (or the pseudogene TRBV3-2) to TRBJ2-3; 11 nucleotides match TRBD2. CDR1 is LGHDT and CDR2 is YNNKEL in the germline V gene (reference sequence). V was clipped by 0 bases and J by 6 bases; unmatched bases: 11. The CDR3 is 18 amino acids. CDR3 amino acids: CASSQDVSGGAGMDTQYF. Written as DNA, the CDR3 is TGTGCCAGCAGCCAAGACGTTAGCGGGGGGGCCGGGATGGATACGCAGTATTTT.

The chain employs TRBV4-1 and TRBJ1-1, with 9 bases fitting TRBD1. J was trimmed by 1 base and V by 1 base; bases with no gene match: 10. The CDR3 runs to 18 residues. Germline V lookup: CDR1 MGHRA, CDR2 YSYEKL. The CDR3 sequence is CASSQGALGQGSNTEAFF. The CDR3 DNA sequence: TGCGCCAGCAGCCAAGGGGCCCTAGGACAGGGGTCGAACACTGAAGCTTTCTTT.

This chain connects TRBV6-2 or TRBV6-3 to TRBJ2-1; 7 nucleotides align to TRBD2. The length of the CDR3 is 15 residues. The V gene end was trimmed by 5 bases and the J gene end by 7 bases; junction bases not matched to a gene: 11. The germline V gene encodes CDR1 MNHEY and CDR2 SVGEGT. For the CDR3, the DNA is TGTGCCAGCAGTAAACACCGGGACTATCGGAATGAGCAGTTCTTC. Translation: CASSKHRDYRNEQFF.

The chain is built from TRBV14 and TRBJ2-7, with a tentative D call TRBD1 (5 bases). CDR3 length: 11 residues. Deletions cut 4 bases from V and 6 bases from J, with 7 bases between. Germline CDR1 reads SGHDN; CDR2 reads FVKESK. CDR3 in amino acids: CASSLGVEQYF. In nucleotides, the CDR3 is TGTGCCAGCAGCCTAGGGGTCGAGCAGTACTTC.

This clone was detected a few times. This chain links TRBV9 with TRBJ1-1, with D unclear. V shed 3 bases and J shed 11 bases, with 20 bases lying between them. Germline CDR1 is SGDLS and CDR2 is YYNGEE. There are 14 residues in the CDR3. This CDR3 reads CASSAESPDARAFF. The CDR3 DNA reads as TGTGCCAGCAGCGCCGAATCCCCCGATGCCAGGGCTTTCTTT.

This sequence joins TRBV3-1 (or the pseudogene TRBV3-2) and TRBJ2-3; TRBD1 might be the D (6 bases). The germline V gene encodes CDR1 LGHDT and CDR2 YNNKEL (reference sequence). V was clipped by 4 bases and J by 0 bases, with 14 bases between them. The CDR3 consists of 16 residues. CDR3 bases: TGTGCCAGCAGCCGTCGGACAGCCCGAAGCACAGATACGCAGTATTTT. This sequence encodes CASSRRTARSTDTQYF.

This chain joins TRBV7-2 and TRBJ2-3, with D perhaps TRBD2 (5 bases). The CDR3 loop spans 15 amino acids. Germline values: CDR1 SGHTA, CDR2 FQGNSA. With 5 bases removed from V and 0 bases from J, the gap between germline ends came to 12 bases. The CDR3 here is CASSRTSGSTDTQYF. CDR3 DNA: TGTGCCAGCAGCAGGACCAGCGGAAGCACAGATACGCAGTATTTT.

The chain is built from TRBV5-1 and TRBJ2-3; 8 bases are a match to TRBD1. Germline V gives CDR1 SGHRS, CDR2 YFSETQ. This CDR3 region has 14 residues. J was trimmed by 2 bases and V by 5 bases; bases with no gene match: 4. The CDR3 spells CASSWTGTTDTQYF. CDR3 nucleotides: TGCGCCAGCAGTTGGACAGGGACCACAGATACGCAGTATTTT.

CDR3 coding DNA: TGTGCCAGCAGCCAAGATGGCGGGGGGAGCACAGATACGCAGTATTTT. Encoded protein: CASSQDGGGSTDTQYF. The chain recombines TRBV3-1 (or the pseudogene TRBV3-2) with TRBJ2-3; 8 bases align to TRBD2. Per the germline V gene, CDR1 is LGHDT and CDR2 is YNNKEL (reference sequence). The J segment lost 0 bases and the V segment lost 0 bases, leaving 2 bases of the junction unmatched. This CDR3 spans 16 amino acids.

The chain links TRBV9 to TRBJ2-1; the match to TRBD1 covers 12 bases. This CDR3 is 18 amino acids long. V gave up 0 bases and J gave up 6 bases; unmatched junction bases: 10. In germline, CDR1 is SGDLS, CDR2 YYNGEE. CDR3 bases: TGTGCCAGCAGCGTAGGCCCCTCTTGGGACAGGGGGCCCAATGAGCAGTTCTTC. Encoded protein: CASSVGPSWDRGPNEQFF.

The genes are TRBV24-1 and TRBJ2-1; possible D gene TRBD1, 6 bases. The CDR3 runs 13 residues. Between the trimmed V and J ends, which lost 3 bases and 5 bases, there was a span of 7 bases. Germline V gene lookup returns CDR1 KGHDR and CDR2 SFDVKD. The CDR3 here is CATSDEGDNEQFF. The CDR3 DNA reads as TGTGCCACCAGTGATGAGGGGGACAATGAGCAGTTCTTC.

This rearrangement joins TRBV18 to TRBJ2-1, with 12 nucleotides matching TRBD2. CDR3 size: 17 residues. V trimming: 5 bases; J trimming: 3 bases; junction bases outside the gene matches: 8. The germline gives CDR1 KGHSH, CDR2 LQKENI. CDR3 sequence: CASSWLAGGPGYNEQFF. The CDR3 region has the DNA TGTGCCAGCTCATGGCTAGCGGGAGGGCCTGGCTACAATGAGCAGTTCTTC.

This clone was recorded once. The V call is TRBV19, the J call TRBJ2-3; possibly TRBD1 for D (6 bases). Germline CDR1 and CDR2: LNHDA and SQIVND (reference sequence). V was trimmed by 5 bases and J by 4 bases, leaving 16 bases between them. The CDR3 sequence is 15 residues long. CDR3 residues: CASSSHRVAADTQYF. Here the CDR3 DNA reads TGTGCCAGTAGTTCGCACAGGGTGGCGGCAGATACGCAGTATTTT.

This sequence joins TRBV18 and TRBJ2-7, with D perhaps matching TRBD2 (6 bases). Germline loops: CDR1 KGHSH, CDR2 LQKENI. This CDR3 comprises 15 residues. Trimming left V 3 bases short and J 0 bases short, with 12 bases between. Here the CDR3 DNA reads TGTGCCAGCTCACCTAGCTTGGGGGGCTCCTACGAGCAGTACTTC. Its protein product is CASSPSLGGSYEQYF.

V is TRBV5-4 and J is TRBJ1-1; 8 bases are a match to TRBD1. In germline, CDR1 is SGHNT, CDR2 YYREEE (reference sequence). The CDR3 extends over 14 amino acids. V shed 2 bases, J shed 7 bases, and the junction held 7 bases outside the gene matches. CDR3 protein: CASSLGQGRGEAFF. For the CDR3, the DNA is TGTGCCAGCAGCTTAGGACAGGGTCGGGGTGAAGCTTTCTTT.

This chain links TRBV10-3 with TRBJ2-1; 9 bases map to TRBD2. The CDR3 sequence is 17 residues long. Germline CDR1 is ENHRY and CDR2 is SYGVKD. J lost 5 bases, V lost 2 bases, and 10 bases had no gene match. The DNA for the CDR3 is TGTGCCATCAGTGAGGGTCGGGGACTAGCCAGTCACAATGAGCAGTTCTTC. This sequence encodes CAISEGRGLASHNEQFF.

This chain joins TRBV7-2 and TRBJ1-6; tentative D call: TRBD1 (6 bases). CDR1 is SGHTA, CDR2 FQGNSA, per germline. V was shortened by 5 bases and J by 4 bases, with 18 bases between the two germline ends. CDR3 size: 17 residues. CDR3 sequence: CASSPILRTAYNSPLHF. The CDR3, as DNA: TGTGCCAGCAGCCCCATCCTCAGGACAGCTTATAATTCACCCCTCCACTTT.

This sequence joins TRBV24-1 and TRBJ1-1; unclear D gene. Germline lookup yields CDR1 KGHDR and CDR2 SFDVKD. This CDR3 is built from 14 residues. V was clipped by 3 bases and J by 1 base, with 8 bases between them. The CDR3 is CATSDASQNTEAFF. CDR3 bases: TGTGCCACCAGTGATGCAAGCCAGAACACTGAAGCTTTCTTT.

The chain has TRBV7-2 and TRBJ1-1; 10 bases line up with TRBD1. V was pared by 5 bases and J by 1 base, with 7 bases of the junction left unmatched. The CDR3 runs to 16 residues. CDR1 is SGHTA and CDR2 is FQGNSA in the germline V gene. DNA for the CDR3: TGTGCCAGCAGCCCCAGACAGGGGGCTTCGAACACTGAAGCTTTCTTT. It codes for CASSPRQGASNTEAFF.

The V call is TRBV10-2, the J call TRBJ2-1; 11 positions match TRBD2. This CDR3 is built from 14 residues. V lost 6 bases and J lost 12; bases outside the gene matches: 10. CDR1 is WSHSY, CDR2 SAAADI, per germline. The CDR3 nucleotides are TGCGCCAGCAGGCTAGCGGGGGGTGAAGGAAGGCAGTTCTTC. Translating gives CASRLAGGEGRQFF.

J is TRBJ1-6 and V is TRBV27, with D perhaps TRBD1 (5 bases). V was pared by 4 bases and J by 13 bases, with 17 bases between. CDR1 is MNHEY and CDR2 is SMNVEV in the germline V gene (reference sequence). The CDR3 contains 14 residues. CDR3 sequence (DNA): TGTGCCAGCAGTTGGGGGGACCCCGCCGCCCCCCTCCACTTT. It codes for CASSWGDPAAPLHF.

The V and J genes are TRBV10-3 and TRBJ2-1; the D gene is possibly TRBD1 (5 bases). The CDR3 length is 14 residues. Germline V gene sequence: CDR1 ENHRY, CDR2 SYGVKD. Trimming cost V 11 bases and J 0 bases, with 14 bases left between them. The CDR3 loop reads CAARAVSSYNEQFF. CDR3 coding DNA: TGTGCCGCCAGGGCCGTGAGCTCCTACAATGAGCAGTTCTTC.

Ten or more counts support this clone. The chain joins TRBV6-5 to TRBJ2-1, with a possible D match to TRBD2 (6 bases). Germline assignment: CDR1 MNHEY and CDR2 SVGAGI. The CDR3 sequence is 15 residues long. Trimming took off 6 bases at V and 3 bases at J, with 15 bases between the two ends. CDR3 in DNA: TGTGCCAGCAGCCGCCGGGACTGGCGCTACAATGAGCAGTTCTTC. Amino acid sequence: CASSRRDWRYNEQFF.